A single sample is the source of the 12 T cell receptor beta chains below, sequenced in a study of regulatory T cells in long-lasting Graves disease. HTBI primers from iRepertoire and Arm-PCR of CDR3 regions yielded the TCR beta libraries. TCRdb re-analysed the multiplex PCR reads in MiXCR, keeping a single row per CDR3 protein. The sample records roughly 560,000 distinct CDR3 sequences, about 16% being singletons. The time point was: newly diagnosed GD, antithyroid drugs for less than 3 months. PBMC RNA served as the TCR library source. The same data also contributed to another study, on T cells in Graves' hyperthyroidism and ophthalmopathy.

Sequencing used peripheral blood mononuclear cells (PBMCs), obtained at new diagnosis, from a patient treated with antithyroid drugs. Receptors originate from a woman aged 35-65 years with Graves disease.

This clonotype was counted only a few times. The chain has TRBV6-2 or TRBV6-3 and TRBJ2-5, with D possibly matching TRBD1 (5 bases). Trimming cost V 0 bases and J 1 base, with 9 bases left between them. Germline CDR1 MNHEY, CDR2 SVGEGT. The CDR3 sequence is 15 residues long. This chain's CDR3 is CASSYSARVQETQYF. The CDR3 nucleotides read TGTGCCAGCAGTTACTCGGCCAGGGTCCAAGAGACCCAGTACTTC.

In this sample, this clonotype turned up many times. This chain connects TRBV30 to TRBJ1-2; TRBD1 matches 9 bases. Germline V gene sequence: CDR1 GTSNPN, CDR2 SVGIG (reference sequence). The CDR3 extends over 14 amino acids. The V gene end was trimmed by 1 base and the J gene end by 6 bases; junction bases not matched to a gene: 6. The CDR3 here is CAWSEGTGYDGYTF. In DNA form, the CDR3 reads TGTGCCTGGAGTGAGGGGACAGGGTACGATGGCTACACCTTC.

CDR3 coding DNA: TGTGCCAGCACTCTCTCAGACAGGCGCTCTGGGGCCAACGTCCTGACTTTC. This codes for CASTLSDRRSGANVLTF. The rearrangement links TRBV3-1 to TRBJ2-6; D may be TRBD1 (6 bases). Trimming took off 7 bases at V and 0 bases at J, with 16 bases between the two ends. This CDR3 has 17 residues. From germline, CDR1 is LGHDT and CDR2 YNNKEL (reference sequence).

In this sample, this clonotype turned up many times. The CDR3 DNA reads as TGTGCCAGCAGTTACGGCAGGGGAACCACTGAAGCTTTCTTT. It yields the protein CASSYGRGTTEAFF. The genes are TRBV6-5 and TRBJ1-1, with TRBD1 as a possible D gene (6 bases). The CDR3 consists of 14 residues. V lost 2 bases, J lost 4 bases, and 11 bases lay in between. Looked up from germline, CDR1 is MNHEY and CDR2 is SVGAGI.

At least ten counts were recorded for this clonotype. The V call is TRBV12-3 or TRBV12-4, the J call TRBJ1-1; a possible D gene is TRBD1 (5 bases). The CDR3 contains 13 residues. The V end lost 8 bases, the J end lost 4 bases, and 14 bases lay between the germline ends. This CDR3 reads CASGTQGPTEAFF. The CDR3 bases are TGTGCCAGCGGGACTCAGGGACCCACTGAAGCTTTCTTT.

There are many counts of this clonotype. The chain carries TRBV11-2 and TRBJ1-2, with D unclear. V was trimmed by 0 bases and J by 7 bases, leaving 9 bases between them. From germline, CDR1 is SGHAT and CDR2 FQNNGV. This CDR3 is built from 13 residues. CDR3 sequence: CASSLDSVSGYTF. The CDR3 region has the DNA TGTGCCAGCAGCTTAGATTCAGTGTCTGGCTACACCTTC.

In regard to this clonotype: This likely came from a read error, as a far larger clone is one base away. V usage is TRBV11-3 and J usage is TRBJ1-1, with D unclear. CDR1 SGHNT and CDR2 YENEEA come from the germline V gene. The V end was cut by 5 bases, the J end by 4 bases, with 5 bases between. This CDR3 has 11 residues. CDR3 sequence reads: CASSPPTEAFF. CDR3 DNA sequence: TGTGCCAGCAGCCCCCCCACTGAAGCTTTCTTT. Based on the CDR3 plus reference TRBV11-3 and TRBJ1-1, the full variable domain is EAGVVQSPRYKIIEKKQPVAFWCNPISGHNTLYWYLQNLGQGPELLIRYENEEAVDDSQLPKDRFSAERLKGVDSTLKIQPAELGDSAVYLCASSPPTEAFFGQGTRLTVV.

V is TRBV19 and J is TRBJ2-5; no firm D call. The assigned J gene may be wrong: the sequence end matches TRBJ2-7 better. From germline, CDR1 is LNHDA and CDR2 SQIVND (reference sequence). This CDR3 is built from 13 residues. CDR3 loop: CASSTSLGYEQYF. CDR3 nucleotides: TGTGCCAGTAGTACCTCCCTCGGGTACGAGCAGTACTTC.

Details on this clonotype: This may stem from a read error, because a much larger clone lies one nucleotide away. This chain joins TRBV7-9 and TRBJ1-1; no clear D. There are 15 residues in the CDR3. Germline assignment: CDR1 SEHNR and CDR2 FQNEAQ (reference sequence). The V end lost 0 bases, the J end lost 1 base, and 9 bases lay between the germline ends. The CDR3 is CASSLADGRNTEAFF. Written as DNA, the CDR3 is TGTGCCAGCAGCTTAGCGGACGGACGGAACACTGAAGCTTTCTTT.

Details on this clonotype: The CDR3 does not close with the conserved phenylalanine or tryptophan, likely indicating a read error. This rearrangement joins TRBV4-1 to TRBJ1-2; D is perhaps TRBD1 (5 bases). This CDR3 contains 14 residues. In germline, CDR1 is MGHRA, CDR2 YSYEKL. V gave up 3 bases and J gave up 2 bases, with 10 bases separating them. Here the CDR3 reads CASSHGHLNYGYTS. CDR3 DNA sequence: TGCGCCAGCAGCCACGGACACTTGAACTATGGCTACACCTCC.

CDR3 loop: CASSPEAGLNTEAFF. The CDR3 DNA sequence: TGTGCCAGCAGCCCGGAGGCAGGCCTGAACACTGAAGCTTTCTTT. This sequence joins TRBV5-4 and TRBJ1-1; D is undetermined. Germline V gene sequence: CDR1 SGHNT, CDR2 YYREEE (reference sequence). This CDR3 region has 15 residues. V gave up 4 bases and J gave up 0 bases, with 13 bases separating them.

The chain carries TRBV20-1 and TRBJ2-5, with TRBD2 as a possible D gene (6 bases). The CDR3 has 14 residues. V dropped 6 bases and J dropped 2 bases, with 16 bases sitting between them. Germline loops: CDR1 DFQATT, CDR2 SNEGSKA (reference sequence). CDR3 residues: CSASIGGRQETQYF. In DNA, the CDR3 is TGCAGTGCGTCGATTGGGGGGAGGCAAGAGACCCAGTACTTC.